This T cell receptor beta chain was profiled in a study of blood T cell repertoires in COVID-19. Study context: Donors in the United States, Italy and Spain gave samples during acute or convalescent COVID-19. PBMCs, B-cell-depleted T cells, or T cells provided the cDNA or gDNA that made up the material.

Original data processing: Amplified reference gene primers provided the basis for estimating nucleated cell counts. Clones were read by immunoSEQ multiplex PCR, and TCRdb kept only the in-frame ones, dropping some. V, J and clone size are those of that table, while D and trimming were read from the DNA. The table has 450,000 to 500,000 clones, 70% to 90% seen once. This sequence originates from a human donor in a cohort sampled during active COVID-19. Source material: peripheral blood.

The CDR3 bases are TGTGCCAGCAGTCAAGCCACAGATACGCAGTATTTT. It codes for CASSQATDTQYF. This rearrangement joins TRBV28 to TRBJ2-3; D ambiguous. Germline values: CDR1 MDHEN, CDR2 SYDVKM. This CDR3 has 12 residues. V shed 5 bases and J shed 2 bases, with 5 bases lying between them.